These 27 T cell receptor beta chains were sequenced from one sample in a study of shared clonotypes between healthy human individuals. CD45RO negativity and positive selection for CCR7 defined naive CD8 cells, a population that excluded terminally differentiated effector memory CD45RA+ cells. Using immunoSEQ multiplex PCR, the repertoire was profiled, and TCRdb retains in-frame clones only, with some absent. The sample yields fewer than 1 million clones, 90% to 97% seen once. Sample: naive CD8+ T cells sorted from blood. All receptors come from a man between 25 and 39 years old in good health.

The chain has TRBV5-4 and TRBJ2-7, with D possibly TRBD1 on 5 matching bases. V gave up 0 bases and J gave up 6 bases, with 13 bases separating them. The CDR3 consists of 14 residues. Per germline, CDR1 SGHNT and CDR2 YYREEE (reference sequence). The CDR3 nucleotides are TGTGCCAGCAGCTTGGGCTGGTCAGGGCCCGAGCAGTACTTC. It yields the protein CASSLGWSGPEQYF. Full variable domain (rest looked up from reference TRBV5-4 and TRBJ2-7): ETGVTQSPTHLIKTRGQQVTLRCSSQSGHNTVSWYQQALGQGPQFIFQYYREEENGRGNFPPRFSGLQFPNYSSELNVNALELDDSALYLCASSLGWSGPEQYFGPGTRLTVT.

The V call is TRBV11-2, the J call TRBJ2-1; D gene unclear. The germline V gene has CDR1 SGHAT and CDR2 FQNNGV. Trimming left V 3 bases short and J 8 bases short, with 11 bases between. The CDR3 is made up of 13 amino acids. The chain's CDR3 is CASSFWNIDEQFF. DNA of the CDR3: TGTGCCAGCAGCTTCTGGAACATCGATGAGCAGTTCTTC. The entire variable domain, with the rest obtained from reference TRBV11-2 and TRBJ2-1, is as follows: EAGVAQSPRYKIIEKRQSVAFWCNPISGHATLYWYQQILGQGPKLLIQFQNNGVVDDSQLPKDRFSAERLKGVDSTLKIQPAKLEDSAVYLCASSFWNIDEQFFGPGTRLTVL.

This clone turned up a few times. The rearrangement uses TRBV14 and TRBJ2-2; 11 positions match TRBD2. The CDR3 has 17 amino acids. Germline loops: CDR1 SGHDN, CDR2 FVKESK. V trimming: 0 bases; J trimming: 5 bases; junction bases outside the gene matches: 5. CDR3 sequence reads: CASSQDLAGGSTGELFF. Written as DNA, the CDR3 is TGTGCCAGCAGCCAAGATCTAGCGGGAGGTAGTACCGGGGAGCTGTTTTTT.

About this clone itself: The sample contains more than one DNA sequence encoding this CDR3. The rearrangement links TRBV7-9 to TRBJ2-1; D uncertain. Germline CDR1 is SEHNR and CDR2 is FQNEAQ (reference sequence). The CDR3 sequence is 14 residues long. Trimming removed 1 base from V and 8 bases from J, with 12 bases in between. In DNA form, the CDR3 reads TGTGCCAGCAGCTTAGAGGGTCAGCTCGATGAGCAGTTCTTC. Its translation: CASSLEGQLDEQFF.

The rearrangement joins TRBV5-6 to TRBJ2-5; no firm D call. This CDR3 comprises 15 residues. V lost 4 bases, J lost 0 bases, and 13 bases lay in between. The germline V gene encodes CDR1 SGHDT and CDR2 YYEEEE. CDR3 nucleotide sequence: TGTGCCAGCAGCCCTAAAAATATGTACCAAGAGACCCAGTACTTC. Protein: CASSPKNMYQETQYF. Based on the CDR3 plus reference TRBV5-6 and TRBJ2-5, the full variable domain is DAGVTQSPTHLIKTRGQQVTLRCSPKSGHDTVSWYQQALGQGPQFIFQYYEEEERQRGNFPDRFSGHQFPNYSSELNVNALLLGDSALYLCASSPKNMYQETQYFGPGTRLLVL.

J is TRBJ1-5 and V is TRBV11-2; perhaps TRBD1 as D (5 bases). The germline V gene encodes CDR1 SGHAT and CDR2 FQNNGV. Between the trimmed V and J ends, which lost 6 bases and 2 bases, there was a span of 14 bases. The CDR3 contains 15 residues. CDR3 bases: TGTGCCAGCAGTCTGGGGGGTGTAGGCAATCAGCCCCAGCATTTT. It translates to CASSLGGVGNQPQHF.

The chain is built from TRBV7-9 and TRBJ2-7, with D perhaps matching TRBD1 or TRBD2 (5 bases each). The germline CDR1 and CDR2 sequences are SEHNR and FQNEAQ (reference sequence). This CDR3 contains 15 residues. Trimming took 5 bases from V and 2 from J, leaving 16 bases between them. CDR3: CASSPGGTKTYEQYF. DNA of the CDR3: TGTGCCAGCAGCCCTGGGGGTACAAAGACCTACGAGCAGTACTTC.

With respect to this clone: Other DNA sequences in this sample translate to the same CDR3. The V and J genes are TRBV27 and TRBJ2-7; possibly TRBD2 for D (5 bases). Germline lookup yields CDR1 MNHEY and CDR2 SMNVEV (reference sequence). CDR3 size: 11 residues. Trimming left V 6 bases short and J 6 bases short, with 9 bases between. Written as DNA, the CDR3 is TGTGCCAGCAGCCGGGGTCGCGAGCAGTACTTC. Translation: CASSRGREQYF.

The chain links TRBV14 to TRBJ2-4; TRBD1 aligns across 9 bases. The CDR3 loop spans 14 amino acids. V lost 6 bases and J lost 6; bases outside the gene matches: 6. Germline assignment: CDR1 SGHDN and CDR2 FVKESK. The CDR3 sequence is CASRRTGVGNIQYF. CDR3 in DNA: TGTGCCAGCAGACGGACAGGGGTAGGAAACATTCAGTACTTC.

The rearrangement links TRBV15 to TRBJ2-1; no definite D call. The V gene's germline CDR1 is LNHNV and CDR2 YYDKDF (reference sequence). V was shortened by 4 bases and J by 0 bases, with 19 bases between the two germline ends. The CDR3 is 18 residues long. This CDR3 reads CATSTPLLGKSSYNEQFF. Written as DNA, the CDR3 is TGTGCCACCAGCACTCCCCTTCTTGGGAAAAGCTCCTACAATGAGCAGTTCTTC.

This clone was seen a single time. The J gene is TRBJ2-2, the V gene TRBV27; 8 bases are a match to TRBD2. The trim removed 6 bases at V and 7 bases at J, leaving 16 bases unmatched. The germline V gene encodes CDR1 MNHEY and CDR2 SMNVEV (reference sequence). CDR3 length: 17 amino acids. The CDR3 nucleotides read TGTGCCAGCAGCAAACTAGCGGAGCTTTCACGGGGCGGGGAGCTGTTTTTT. Amino acids: CASSKLAELSRGGELFF.

This chain's CDR3 is CASSPLLVGELFF. In nucleotides, the CDR3 is TGCGCCAGCAGCCCCCTCCTGGTCGGGGAGCTGTTTTTT. The genes are TRBV4-3 and TRBJ2-2; D gene ambiguous. This CDR3 region has 13 residues. Germline V gene data show CDR1 as LGHNA and CDR2 as YSLEER. The V end lost 4 bases, the J end lost 7 bases, and 10 bases lay between the germline ends.

Concerning this clone: This sample also contains other DNA sequences that code for the same CDR3. CDR3 coding DNA: TGTGCCAGCAGCTTATGGGGCGGAACAGATACGCAGTATTTT. This translates into CASSLWGGTDTQYF. This chain links TRBV7-2 with TRBJ2-3; possibly TRBD1 for D (5 bases). This CDR3 has 14 amino acids. The V gene's germline CDR1 is SGHTA and CDR2 FQGNSA. Trimming took 2 bases from V and 3 from J, leaving 9 bases between them.

The J gene is TRBJ1-1, the V gene TRBV19; D unresolved. This CDR3 has 11 amino acids. Germline V gene sequence: CDR1 LNHDA, CDR2 SQIVND (reference sequence). V was shortened by 1 base and J by 8 bases, with 5 bases between the two germline ends. In nucleotides, the CDR3 is TGTGCCAGTAGTATAGGCGGAGAAGCTTTCTTT. Encoded protein: CASSIGGEAFF.

V gene TRBV2 combines with J gene TRBJ2-7, with TRBD2 identical over 9 bases. The CDR3 sequence is 12 residues long. Germline trimming cut 6 bases from V and 6 bases from J; bases unmatched to any gene: 3. Germline V lookup: CDR1 SNHLY, CDR2 FYNNEI. CDR3 DNA: TGTGCCAGCAGAGCGGGAGGCGGCGAGCAGTACTTC. Amino acid sequence: CASRAGGGEQYF.

This chain uses TRBV5-5 with TRBJ2-7; TRBD1 aligns across 10 bases. Losses at the gene ends were 5 bases for V and 3 bases for J; bases not matched to a gene: 2. The CDR3 length is 13 residues. The germline CDR1 and CDR2 sequences are SGHKS and YYEKEE (reference sequence). CDR3 nucleotides: TGTGCCAGCAGGGGGACAGGGGTCTACGAGCAGTACTTC. Protein product: CASRGTGVYEQYF.

This sequence joins TRBV29-1 and TRBJ2-4, with 11 bases identical to TRBD2. Germline CDR1 and CDR2: SQVTM and ANQGSEA. After removal of 7 bases from V and 9 bases from J, the junction contained 11 bases not matched to a gene. CDR3 size: 14 residues. CDR3 in DNA: TGCAGCGCCCTGTTAGCGGGAGGGCCAACCATTCAGTACTTC. This translates into CSALLAGGPTIQYF.

This clone is a singleton in its sample. The chain joins TRBV27 to TRBJ1-2; 7 bases are shared with TRBD1. Germline CDR1 reads MNHEY; CDR2 reads SMNVEV (reference sequence). The CDR3 loop spans 14 amino acids. V dropped 3 bases and J dropped 2; count of bases not matched to a gene: 3. The DNA for the CDR3 is TGTGCCAGCAGTTTCATAGGGGGCAACTATGGCTACACCTTC. Translation: CASSFIGGNYGYTF.

The chain couples TRBV11-2 to TRBJ2-7; TRBD2 aligns across 9 bases. Germline CDR1 and CDR2: SGHAT and FQNNGV. The V segment lost 7 bases and the J segment 7 bases; nucleotides outside the gene matches: 14. This CDR3 has 15 amino acids. The CDR3 is CASTSGTSRVSEQYF. Written as DNA, the CDR3 is TGTGCCAGCACCTCCGGGACTAGCAGAGTGAGTGAGCAGTACTTC.

The V gene is TRBV7-3, the J gene TRBJ1-2; 9 positions match TRBD1. Germline CDR1 and CDR2: SGHTA and FQGTGA. V was clipped by 7 bases and J by 7 bases; unmatched bases: 10. This CDR3 is built from 14 residues. CDR3 region: CASTPGTGNAGYTF. The CDR3 nucleotides read TGTGCCAGCACTCCCGGGACAGGGAACGCTGGCTACACCTTC.

The genes are TRBV29-1 and TRBJ2-1, with 7 nucleotides matching TRBD2. The CDR3 is 14 amino acids. Germline lookup yields CDR1 SQVTM and CDR2 ANQGSEA. After removal of 3 bases from V and 7 bases from J, the junction contained 9 bases not matched to a gene. This CDR3 reads CSVEGGSLGNEQFF. CDR3 coding DNA: TGCAGCGTTGAGGGCGGGAGCCTCGGGAATGAGCAGTTCTTC.

In nucleotides, the CDR3 is TGTGCCAGCAGCTCATCTTTGGTAGCCCAAGAGACCCAGTACTTC. Translating it yields CASSSSLVAQETQYF. The gene calls are TRBV7-9 and TRBJ2-5; D ambiguous. Trimming took 4 bases from V and 1 from J, leaving 13 bases between them. The CDR3 spans 15 residues. Germline V gives CDR1 SEHNR, CDR2 FQNEAQ (reference sequence).

This rearrangement joins TRBV27 to TRBJ2-3, with 13 positions matching TRBD2. The CDR3 covers 20 residues. The J segment lost 0 bases and the V segment lost 2 bases, leaving 11 bases of the junction unmatched. CDR1 is MNHEY, CDR2 SMNVEV, per germline (reference sequence). This CDR3 reads CASSLRIPGLAGTSTDTQYF. CDR3 sequence (DNA): TGTGCCAGCAGTTTACGGATCCCGGGACTAGCGGGAACTAGCACAGATACGCAGTATTTT.

The rearrangement joins TRBV28 to TRBJ2-5; 8 nucleotides line up with TRBD1. Germline V gives CDR1 MDHEN, CDR2 SYDVKM. The CDR3 is made up of 17 amino acids. Trimming took 5 bases from V and 2 from J; bases not matched to a gene: 13. The CDR3, as DNA: TGTGCCAGCAGTACCAACCGGGACAGGCCCTTACAAGAGACCCAGTACTTC. Translating gives CASSTNRDRPLQETQYF.

This chain connects TRBV19 to TRBJ1-2; 7 positions agree with TRBD1. Trimming cost V 5 bases and J 3 bases; bases outside gene matches: 3. The V gene's germline CDR1 is LNHDA and CDR2 SQIVND (reference sequence). The CDR3 consists of 13 residues. The CDR3 spells CASSPQGYYGYTF. CDR3 in DNA: TGTGCCAGTAGTCCACAGGGGTACTATGGCTACACCTTC.

V usage is TRBV7-9 and J usage is TRBJ2-7; no clear D gene. Trimming took off 4 bases at V and 3 bases at J, with 10 bases between the two ends. Germline CDR1 reads SEHNR; CDR2 reads FQNEAQ (reference sequence). The CDR3 length is 13 residues. The DNA of the CDR3 is TGTGCCAGCAGCTCCACCAAGAACTACGAGCAGTACTTC. Translating gives CASSSTKNYEQYF. Looking up the rest from reference TRBV7-9 and TRBJ2-7 gives the full variable domain: DTGVSQNPRHKITKRGQNVTFRCDPISEHNRLYWYRQTLGQGPEFLTYFQNEAQLEKSRLLSDRFSAERPKGSFSTLEIQRTEQGDSAMYLCASSSTKNYEQYFGPGTRLTVT.

This chain connects TRBV6-5 to TRBJ1-5; TRBD1 is a possible D gene (5 bases). This CDR3 region has 13 residues. V was pared by 2 bases and J by 6 bases, with 8 bases between. Per the germline V gene, CDR1 is MNHEY and CDR2 is SVGAGI. CDR3 sequence reads: CASSYDSSQPQHF. CDR3 sequence (DNA): TGTGCCAGCAGTTACGACAGTAGTCAGCCCCAGCATTTT.